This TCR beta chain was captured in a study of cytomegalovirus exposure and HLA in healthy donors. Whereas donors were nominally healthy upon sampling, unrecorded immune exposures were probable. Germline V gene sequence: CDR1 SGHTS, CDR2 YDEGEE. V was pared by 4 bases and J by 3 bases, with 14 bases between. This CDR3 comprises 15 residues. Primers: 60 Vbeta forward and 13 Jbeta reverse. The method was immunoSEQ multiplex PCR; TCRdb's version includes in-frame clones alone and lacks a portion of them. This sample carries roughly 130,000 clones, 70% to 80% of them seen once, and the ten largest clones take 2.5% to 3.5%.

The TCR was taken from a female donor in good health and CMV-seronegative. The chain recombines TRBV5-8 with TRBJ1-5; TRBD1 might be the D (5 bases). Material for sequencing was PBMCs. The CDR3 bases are TGTGCCAGCAGCCTCTCCGAACAGGCCAATCAGCCCCAGCATTTT. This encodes CASSLSEQANQPQHF. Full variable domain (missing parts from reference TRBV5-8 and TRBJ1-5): EAGVTQSPTHLIKTRGQQATLRCSPISGHTSVYWYQQALGLGLQFLLWYDEGEERNRGNFPPRFSGRQFPNYSSELNVNALELEDSALYLCASSLSEQANQPQHFGDGTRLSIL.